These 16 T cell receptor beta chains originate from one sample sequenced in a study of cytomegalovirus exposure and HLA in healthy donors. The method was immunoSEQ multiplex PCR; TCRdb's version includes in-frame clones alone and lacks a portion of them. Of about 160,000 clones listed, less than 90% are singletons. What was sequenced was PBMCs. The receptors derive from a woman aged 25 to 45 in good health and CMV-seronegative.

The gene calls are TRBV30 and TRBJ1-1; a weak D match, TRBD1 (6 bases). The V and J ends lost 0 bases and 10 bases respectively, with 15 bases between them. Germline CDR1 reads GTSNPN; CDR2 reads SVGIG (reference sequence). CDR3 length: 13 residues. The CDR3 region has the DNA TGTGCCTGGAGTGTAGGTCCGGGAGGGGGAGCTTTCTTT. Translated: CAWSVGPGGGAFF.

The gene calls are TRBV10-1 and TRBJ1-5, with D possibly being TRBD1 (5 bases). Trimming shortened V by 7 bases and J by 6 bases, and 22 bases separated the two germline ends. From germline, CDR1 is WNHNN and CDR2 SYGVQD (reference sequence). The CDR3 sequence is 16 residues long. The CDR3 here is CASKTGTARWSQPQHF. DNA of the CDR3: TGCGCCAGCAAGACCGGGACTGCTCGATGGAGTCAGCCCCAGCATTTT.

The chain recombines TRBV5-1 with TRBJ1-1, with D perhaps matching TRBD1 (5 bases). Germline loops: CDR1 SGHRS, CDR2 YFSETQ. Trimming took off 0 bases at V and 4 bases at J, with 10 bases between the two ends. This CDR3 has 14 residues. The CDR3 loop is CASSLAGRGTEAFF. The CDR3 DNA sequence: TGCGCCAGCAGCTTGGCAGGGAGGGGCACTGAAGCTTTCTTT.

This clone has only one observation. This rearrangement joins TRBV6-6 to TRBJ1-1; tentative D call: TRBD1 (6 bases). The germline V gene encodes CDR1 MNHNY and CDR2 SVGAGI (reference sequence). V lost 6 bases and J 4 bases, leaving 12 bases between the germline ends. CDR3 length: 13 residues. CDR3 DNA: TGTGCCAGCAGACCCACAGGGTTCACTGAAGCTTTCTTT. This encodes CASRPTGFTEAFF.

This chain links TRBV6-5 with TRBJ1-3; no clear D. Germline V gives CDR1 MNHEY, CDR2 SVGAGI. V lost 0 bases to trimming and J lost 4 bases, with 10 bases between them. This CDR3 is 15 amino acids long. The CDR3 nucleotides read TGTGCCAGCAGTTACTCTAGGATTGGAGGAAACACCATATATTTT. Protein: CASSYSRIGGNTIYF.

The chain links TRBV6-6 to TRBJ1-2; tentative D call: TRBD1 (5 bases). The germline V gene encodes CDR1 MNHNY and CDR2 SVGAGI (reference sequence). The V gene lost 5 bases and the J gene lost 8 bases, with 15 bases spanning the gap. The CDR3 runs to 13 residues. In DNA form, the CDR3 reads TGTGCCAGCAGTCAATCGACAGATCAGGGCTACACCTTC. Amino acids: CASSQSTDQGYTF.

This clone appeared a few times. At one boundary the junction diverges from the germline segment, which might be a read error. The V call is TRBV5-1, the J call TRBJ1-1, with D unresolved. The V gene's germline CDR1 is SGHRS and CDR2 YFSETQ. This CDR3 region has 13 residues. Here the CDR3 reads CASSGRADTEAFF. CDR3 nucleotide sequence: TGCGCCAGCAGCGGACGGGCCGACACTGAGGCTTTCTTT. Filled out from reference TRBV5-1 and TRBJ1-1, the complete variable domain reads KAGVTQTPRYLIKTRGQQVTLSCSPISGHRSVSWYQQTPGQGLQFLFEYFSETQRNKGNFPGRFSGRQFSNSRSEMNVSTLELGDSALYLCASSGRADTEAFFGQGTRLTVV.

V usage is TRBV6-5 and J usage is TRBJ2-7; the D gene is possibly TRBD2 (6 bases). This CDR3 region has 15 residues. V lost 0 bases to trimming and J lost 5 bases, with 14 bases between them. CDR1 is MNHEY and CDR2 is SVGAGI in the germline V gene. CDR3 bases: TGTGCCAGCAGTTACTCGAGGAGACTAGGCAACGAGCAGTACTTC. Translated, it gives CASSYSRRLGNEQYF.

This clone was detected only a few times. This sequence joins TRBV7-2 and TRBJ2-7, with TRBD2 matching over 9 bases. There are 14 residues in the CDR3. CDR1 and CDR2 from the germline V gene are SGHTA and FQGNSA. V lost 5 bases and J lost 6; bases outside the gene matches: 8. In DNA form, the CDR3 reads TGTGCCAGCAGCGCTAGCGGGGTCCCCCTCGAGCAGTACTTC. Amino acids: CASSASGVPLEQYF.

This rearrangement joins TRBV6-5 to TRBJ1-5; 11 bases are a match to TRBD1. V was pared by 6 bases and J by 6 bases, with 4 bases of the junction left unmatched. The CDR3 runs to 14 residues. CDR1 MNHEY and CDR2 SVGAGI come from the germline V gene. CDR3 nucleotides: TGTGCCAGCAGGGGACAGGGGGTGAGTCAGCCCCAGCATTTT. Protein: CASRGQGVSQPQHF.

J is TRBJ2-7 and V is TRBV4-3; 10 nucleotides agree with TRBD2. The CDR3 loop spans 16 amino acids. V lost 0 bases, J lost 2 bases, and 4 bases stayed unmatched. From germline, CDR1 is LGHNA and CDR2 YSLEER. The CDR3 sequence is CASSQDRLAGAYEQYF. The CDR3 DNA is TGCGCCAGCAGCCAAGATCGGCTAGCGGGAGCCTACGAGCAGTACTTC.

The rearrangement links TRBV9 to TRBJ1-4, with 8 bases matching TRBD1. The CDR3 has 15 amino acids. Germline V gene lookup returns CDR1 SGDLS and CDR2 YYNGEE. The ends lost 4 bases at V and 6 bases at J; junction bases unmatched: 8. CDR3 amino acids: CASSYQTGAYEKLFF. In nucleotides, the CDR3 is TGTGCCAGCAGCTACCAGACAGGGGCCTATGAAAAACTGTTTTTT. Full variable domain (rest looked up from reference TRBV9 and TRBJ1-4): DSGVTQTPKHLITATGQRVTLRCSPRSGDLSVYWYQQSLDQGLQFLIQYYNGEERAKGNILERFSAQQFPDLHSELNLSSLELGDSALYFCASSYQTGAYEKLFFGSGTQLSVL.

V is TRBV4-3 and J is TRBJ2-7, with D perhaps TRBD2 (5 bases). This CDR3 has 15 residues. The ends were cut back, 0 bases at V and 3 bases at J, with 12 bases in the middle. Looked up from germline, CDR1 is LGHNA and CDR2 is YSLEER. The CDR3: CASSQEEALGYEQYF. The CDR3, as DNA: TGCGCCAGCAGCCAAGAGGAGGCTTTAGGCTACGAGCAGTACTTC.

The chain employs TRBV6-5 and TRBJ1-2, with 7 bases fitting TRBD1. The ends lost 6 bases at V and 4 bases at J; junction bases unmatched: 5. The CDR3 is made up of 13 amino acids. Germline CDR1 and CDR2: MNHEY and SVGAGI. The CDR3 spells CASSPSGGYGYTF. As DNA, the CDR3 is TGTGCCAGCAGCCCGTCAGGGGGCTATGGCTACACCTTC.

This rearrangement joins TRBV4-2 to TRBJ2-1, with 14 nucleotides matching TRBD2. V shed 4 bases, J shed 3 bases, and the junction held 11 bases outside the gene matches. The germline V gene has CDR1 LGHNA and CDR2 YNFKEQ. The length of the CDR3 is 19 residues. This chain's CDR3 is CASSPGLAGEAGIYNEQFF. DNA for the CDR3: TGTGCCAGCAGCCCGGGACTAGCGGGAGAGGCGGGGATCTACAATGAGCAGTTCTTC.

The rearrangement uses TRBV6-6 and TRBJ1-5, with D unresolved. The CDR3 contains 15 residues. Germline-derived CDR1 and CDR2 are MNHNY and SVGAGI (reference sequence). V was cut by 7 bases and J by 5 bases, with 18 bases left in between. CDR3 residues: CASNPPSAGDQPQHF. The CDR3 DNA follows: TGTGCCAGCAACCCGCCCAGCGCCGGAGATCAGCCCCAGCATTTT.